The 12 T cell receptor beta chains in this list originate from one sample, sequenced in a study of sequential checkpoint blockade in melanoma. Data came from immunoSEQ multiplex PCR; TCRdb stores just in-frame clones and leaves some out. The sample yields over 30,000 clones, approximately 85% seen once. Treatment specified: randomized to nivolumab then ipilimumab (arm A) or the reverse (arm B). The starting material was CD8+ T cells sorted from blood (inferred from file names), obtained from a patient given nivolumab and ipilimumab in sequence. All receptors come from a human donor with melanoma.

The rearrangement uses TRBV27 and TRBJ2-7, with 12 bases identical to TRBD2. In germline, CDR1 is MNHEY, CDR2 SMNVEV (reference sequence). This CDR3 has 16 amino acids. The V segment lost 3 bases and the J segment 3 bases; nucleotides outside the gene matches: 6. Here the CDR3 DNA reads TGTGCCAGCAGTTTTGACGGACTAGCGGGATACTACGAGCAGTACTTC. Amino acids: CASSFDGLAGYYEQYF.

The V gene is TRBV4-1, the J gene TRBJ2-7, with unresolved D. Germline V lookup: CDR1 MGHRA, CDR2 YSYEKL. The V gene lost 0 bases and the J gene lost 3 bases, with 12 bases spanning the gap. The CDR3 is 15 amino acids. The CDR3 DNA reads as TGCGCCAGCAGCCAAGATCAGGCAGAATACTACGAGCAGTACTTC. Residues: CASSQDQAEYYEQYF.

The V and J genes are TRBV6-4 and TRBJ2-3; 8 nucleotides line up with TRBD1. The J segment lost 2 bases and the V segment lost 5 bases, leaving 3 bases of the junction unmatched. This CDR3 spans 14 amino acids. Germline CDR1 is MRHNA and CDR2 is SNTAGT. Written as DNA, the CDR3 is TGTGCCAGCAGTTTGACAGGGGACACAGATACGCAGTATTTT. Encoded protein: CASSLTGDTDTQYF.

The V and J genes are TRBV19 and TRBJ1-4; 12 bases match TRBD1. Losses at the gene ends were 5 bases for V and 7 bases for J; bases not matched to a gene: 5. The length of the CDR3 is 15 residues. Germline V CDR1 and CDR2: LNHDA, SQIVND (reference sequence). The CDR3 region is CASSLGTGGVEKLFF. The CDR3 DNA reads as TGTGCCAGTAGTCTCGGGACAGGGGGCGTTGAAAAACTGTTTTTT.

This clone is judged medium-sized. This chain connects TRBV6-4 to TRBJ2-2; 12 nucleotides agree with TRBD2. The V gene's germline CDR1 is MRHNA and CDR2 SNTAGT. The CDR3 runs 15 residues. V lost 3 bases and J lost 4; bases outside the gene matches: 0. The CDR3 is CASSELAGGTGELFF. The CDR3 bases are TGTGCCAGCAGTGAACTAGCGGGGGGCACCGGGGAGCTGTTTTTT.

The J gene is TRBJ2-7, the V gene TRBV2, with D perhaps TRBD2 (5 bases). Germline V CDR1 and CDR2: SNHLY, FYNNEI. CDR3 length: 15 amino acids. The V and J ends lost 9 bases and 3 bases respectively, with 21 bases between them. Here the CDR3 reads CASTTPGNLNYEQYF. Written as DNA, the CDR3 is TGTGCCAGTACCACCCCGGGGAATCTCAACTACGAGCAGTACTTC.

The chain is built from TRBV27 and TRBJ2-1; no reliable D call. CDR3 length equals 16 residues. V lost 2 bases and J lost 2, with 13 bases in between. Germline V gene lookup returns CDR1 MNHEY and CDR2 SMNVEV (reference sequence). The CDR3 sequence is CASSLPGSQAYNEQFF. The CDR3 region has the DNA TGTGCCAGCAGTTTACCTGGCTCCCAAGCCTACAATGAGCAGTTCTTC.

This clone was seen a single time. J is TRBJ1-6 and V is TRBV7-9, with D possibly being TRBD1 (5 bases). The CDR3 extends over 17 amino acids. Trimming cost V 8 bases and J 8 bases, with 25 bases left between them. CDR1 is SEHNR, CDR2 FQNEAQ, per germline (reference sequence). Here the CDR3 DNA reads TGTGCCAGCTACTACAGTGCGGGGCCGGCTGGCTATTCACCCCTCCACTTT. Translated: CASYYSAGPAGYSPLHF.

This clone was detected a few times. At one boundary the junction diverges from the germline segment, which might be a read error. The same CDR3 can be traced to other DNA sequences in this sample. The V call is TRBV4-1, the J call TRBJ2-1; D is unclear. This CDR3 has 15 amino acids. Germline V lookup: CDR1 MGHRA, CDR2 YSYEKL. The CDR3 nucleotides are TGTGCCAGCAGCCAAGACGGGTCTGATTACAATGAGCAGTTCTTC. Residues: CASSQDGSDYNEQFF.

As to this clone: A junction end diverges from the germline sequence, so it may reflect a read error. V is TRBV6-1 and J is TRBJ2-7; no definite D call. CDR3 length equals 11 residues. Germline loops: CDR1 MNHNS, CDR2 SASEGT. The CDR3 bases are TGTGCCAGCAGTGAAGCGGGCATCCCCCGATTC. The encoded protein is CASSEAGIPRF.

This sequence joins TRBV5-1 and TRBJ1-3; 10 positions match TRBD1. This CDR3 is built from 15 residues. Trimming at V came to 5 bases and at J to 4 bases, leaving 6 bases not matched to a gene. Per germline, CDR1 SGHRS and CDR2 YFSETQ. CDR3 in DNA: TGCGCCAGCAGTTTTGACAGGGGGCTAGGAAACACCATATATTTT. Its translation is CASSFDRGLGNTIYF.

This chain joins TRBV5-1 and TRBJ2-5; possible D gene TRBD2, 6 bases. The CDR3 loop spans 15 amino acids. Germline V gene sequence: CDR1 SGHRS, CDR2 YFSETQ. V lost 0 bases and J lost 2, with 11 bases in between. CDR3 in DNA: TGCGCCAGCAGCTTGGCCTTAGCGGTACAAGAGACCCAGTACTTC. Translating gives CASSLALAVQETQYF.